This is a list of T cell receptor beta chains from one sample in a study of cytotoxic CD8 clonotypes in ibrutinib-treated CLL. Produced via immunoSEQ multiplex PCR; TCRdb's table is partial and in-frame only. This sample carries around 310,000 clones, 80% of them seen once, and the ten largest clones take approximately 7%. The starting material was PBMCs, obtained before ibrutinib treatment. These receptors all stem from a human donor with chronic lymphocytic leukemia. Both conserved end residues are part of each CDR3. A D gene is named only where the DNA matches it firmly. For some rows the clone size is stated as once, few or many, or as a class when expanded; others skip it.

clone size	V gene	J gene	D gene	CDR3 protein	CDR3 DNA
NA	TRBV11-3	TRBJ2-7	NA	CASSLGTDEQYF	TGTGCCAGCAGCTTAGGGACAGACGAGCAGTACTTC
NA	TRBV19	TRBJ2-1	NA	CASSVPLYNEQFF	TGTGCCAGTAGTGTGCCGTTATACAATGAGCAGTTCTTC
NA	TRBV15	TRBJ2-3	TRBD2	CATSRARASGRGDTQYF	TGTGCCACCAGCAGAGCGAGGGCTAGCGGGAGGGGGGATACGCAGTATTTT
NA	TRBV5-4	TRBJ2-2	NA	CASSFDFKTGELFF	TGTGCCAGCAGCTTCGACTTTAAGACCGGGGAGCTGTTTTTT
NA	TRBV27	TRBJ1-4	NA	CASSPRSTTNEKLFF	TGTGCCAGCAGTCCGCGGTCCACAACTAATGAAAAACTGTTTTTT
NA	TRBV7-2	TRBJ1-1	NA	CASRFGGRPEAFF	TGTGCCAGCAGGTTCGGCGGAAGACCTGAAGCTTTCTTT
NA	TRBV4-3	TRBJ2-3	NA	CASSQGFSTDTQYF	TGCGCCAGCAGCCAGGGCTTTAGCACAGATACGCAGTATTTT
NA	TRBV4-2	TRBJ1-5	TRBD1	CASSQRDRGRMEDQPQHF	TGTGCCAGCAGCCAACGAGACAGGGGGAGGATGGAAGATCAGCCCCAGCATTTT
NA	TRBV2	TRBJ2-5	NA	CASSELAHQYF	TGTGCCAGCAGTGAATTAGCCCACCAGTACTTC
NA	TRBV27	TRBJ2-1	NA	CTSSFQPGRYNEQFF	TGTACCAGCAGTTTCCAACCGGGACGATACAATGAGCAGTTCTTC
once	TRBV28	TRBJ1-1	NA	CASSTYRVGSTEAFF	TGTGCCAGCAGCACATACAGGGTAGGAAGCACTGAAGCTTTCTTT
NA	TRBV2	TRBJ2-7	TRBD2	CASSVPVLAGSYEQYF	TGTGCCAGCAGTGTCCCGGTACTAGCGGGATCCTACGAGCAGTACTTC
NA	TRBV27	TRBJ2-1	TRBD2	CASKSGRVSDEQFF	TGTGCCAGCAAGAGCGGGAGGGTATCAGATGAGCAGTTCTTC
NA	TRBV12-5	TRBJ2-7	NA	CASGLETSKQYF	TGTGCTAGTGGACTCGAGACTAGTAAGCAGTACTTC
NA	TRBV4-1	TRBJ1-2	NA	CASSQVSNYGYTF	TGCGCCAGCAGCCAAGTGTCTAACTATGGCTACACCTTC
NA	TRBV29-1	TRBJ2-2	NA	CSVEGTGELFF	TGCAGCGTTGAGGGCACCGGGGAGCTGTTTTTT
once	TRBV7-8	TRBJ2-3	TRBD2	CASSLTSGSADTQYF	TGTGCCAGCAGCCTGACTAGCGGGAGCGCAGATACGCAGTATTTT
NA	TRBV4-1	TRBJ2-7	TRBD1	CASSPRQGGYEQYF	TGCGCCAGCAGCCCCAGACAGGGGGGCTACGAGCAGTACTTC
NA	TRBV25-1	TRBJ2-1	NA	CASSPVSRGYNEQFF	TGTGCCAGCAGTCCCGTTTCGCGGGGATACAATGAGCAGTTCTTC
NA	TRBV25-1	TRBJ2-7	TRBD2	CASSDPVTGGTDEQYF	TGTGCCAGCAGTGACCCCGTTACGGGAGGGACGGATGAGCAGTACTTC
NA	TRBV9	TRBJ1-1	NA	CASSVGRDAEAFF	TGTGCCAGCAGCGTAGGGAGGGACGCTGAAGCTTTCTTT
NA	TRBV6-1	TRBJ1-2	NA	CASSPRDVNYGYTF	TGTGCCAGCAGTCCACGGGACGTTAACTATGGCTACACCTTC
NA	TRBV7-8	TRBJ2-5	TRBD2	CASSLAPSAGVNQETQYF	TGTGCCAGCAGCTTAGCCCCTTCCGCGGGAGTAAACCAAGAGACCCAGTACTTC
NA	TRBV4-1	TRBJ2-3	NA	CASSQTIRGDTQYF	TGCGCCAGCAGCCAGACCATTAGGGGTGATACGCAGTATTTT
NA	TRBV30	TRBJ1-5	NA	CAWGEGTLNQPQHF	TGTGCCTGGGGTGAAGGGACCCTCAATCAGCCCCAGCATTTT
NA	TRBV4-1	TRBJ2-2	NA	CASSFYPGELFF	TGCGCCAGCAGCTTCTACCCCGGGGAGCTGTTTTTT
NA	TRBV21-1	TRBJ1-3	NA	CASRSASSGNTIYF	TGTGCCAGCAGGTCCGCTTCCTCTGGAAACACCATATATTTT
NA	TRBV9	TRBJ2-5	TRBD2	CASSLTLAYQETQYF	TGTGCCAGCAGCCTCACACTAGCGTACCAAGAGACCCAGTACTTC
NA	TRBV4-1	TRBJ1-4	NA	CASSRDGSNEKLFF	TGCGCCAGCAGCCGGGACGGATCTAATGAAAAACTGTTTTTT
NA	TRBV10-3	TRBJ2-1	NA	CAISEGRGQFNNEQFF	TGTGCCATCAGTGAGGGGCGGGGACAGTTCAACAATGAGCAGTTCTTC
NA	TRBV2	TRBJ2-1	NA	CASSEAAYNEQFF	TGTGCCAGCAGTGAAGCTGCCTACAATGAGCAGTTCTTC
NA	TRBV21-1	TRBJ1-4	NA	CARRPWTSTGNATNEKLFF	TGTGCCAGAAGACCGTGGACTTCGACAGGGAATGCAACTAATGAAAAACTGTTTTTT
once	TRBV6-1	TRBJ1-2	NA	CASSEADYGYTF	TGTGCCAGCAGTGAGGCAGACTATGGCTACACCTTC
NA	TRBV29-1	TRBJ1-4	TRBD1	CSVEDRNRGATNEKLFF	TGCAGCGTTGAAGATCGAAACAGGGGAGCAACTAATGAAAAACTGTTTTTT
few	TRBV29-1	TRBJ1-2	NA	CSVGWLLRYTF	TGCAGCGTGGGGTGGCTCCTCCGCTACACCTTC
NA	TRBV5-6	TRBJ1-2	NA	CASSPAPRTSGYTF	TGTGCCAGCAGCCCAGCGCCCAGAACGTCCGGCTACACCTTC
NA	TRBV2	TRBJ2-7	NA	CASTTNEQYF	TGTGCCAGCACGACAAACGAGCAGTACTTC
NA	TRBV5-1	TRBJ2-2	TRBD1	CASSRGRGGELFF	TGCGCCAGCAGCAGGGGGCGCGGCGGGGAGCTGTTTTTT
NA	TRBV5-4	TRBJ2-5	NA	CASSLAGSQETQYF	TGTGCCAGCAGCCTGGCCGGCAGCCAAGAGACCCAGTACTTC
NA	TRBV7-2	TRBJ2-1	NA	CASSPPGGYEQFF	TGTGCCAGCAGCCCCCCAGGCGGGTATGAGCAGTTCTTC
few	TRBV6-4	TRBJ2-2	NA	CASSGTNTGELFF	TGTGCCAGCAGTGGGACTAACACCGGGGAGCTGTTTTTT
NA	TRBV19	TRBJ2-1	TRBD2	CASRIQRGVDEQFF	TGTGCCAGTAGAATACAGCGGGGAGTGGATGAGCAGTTCTTC
NA	TRBV9	TRBJ2-1	NA	CASSVDGSYEQFF	TGTGCCAGCAGCGTAGACGGGAGCTATGAGCAGTTCTTC
once	TRBV6-5	TRBJ1-5	NA	CASSRTEHQPQHF	TGTGCCAGCAGTCGGACAGAACATCAGCCCCAGCATTTT
NA	TRBV4-1	TRBJ2-7	TRBD1	CASSQDRARGYHYEQYF	TGCGCCAGCAGCCAAGATCGGGCCAGGGGGTATCACTACGAGCAGTACTTC
NA	TRBV7-2	TRBJ1-2	TRBD1	CASSSRLLRDSYGYTF	TGTGCCAGCAGCTCCCGCTTACTCCGGGACAGCTATGGCTACACCTTC
NA	TRBV7-8	TRBJ1-2	TRBD1	CASSPGQETTAYGYTF	TGTGCCAGCAGTCCAGGACAGGAGACGACCGCCTATGGCTACACCTTC
NA	TRBV5-4	TRBJ2-2	NA	CASSSEVGGTGELFF	TGTGCCAGCAGCTCGGAAGTTGGAGGGACCGGGGAGCTGTTTTTT